The next 17 T cell receptor beta chains were all read from a single sample in a study of monozygotic twins with inflammatory bowel disease. TCRdb processed the 5' RACE reads again and assigns one entry to each CDR3 protein, with no DNA. This listing includes 350,000 to 550,000 distinct CDR3 sequences. The sample taken for sequencing was blood. Every receptor here comes from a human donor with ulcerative colitis or Crohn's disease, or a healthy co-twin of an affected twin (not recorded which).

The chain combines TRBV3-1 with TRBJ2-1. The CDR3 is 15 amino acids. The germline CDR1 and CDR2 sequences are LGHDT and YNNKEL (reference sequence). The CDR3: CASTTGRSTYNEQFF.

The V gene is TRBV6-5, the J gene TRBJ2-1. CDR1 and CDR2 (germline): MNHEY, SVGAGI. The CDR3 runs to 16 residues. CDR3 in amino acids: CASSYADATSYNEQFF.

The V call is TRBV6-5, the J call TRBJ1-2. The CDR3 is made up of 14 amino acids. Germline V lookup: CDR1 MNHEY, CDR2 SVGAGI. Here the CDR3 reads CASSSQRANYGYTF.

J is TRBJ2-1 and V is TRBV30. Germline lookup yields CDR1 GTSNPN and CDR2 SVGIG (reference sequence). The CDR3 sequence is 15 residues long. This CDR3 reads CAWSSDRSSYNEQFF.

This sequence joins TRBV20-1 and TRBJ1-1. This CDR3 region has 12 residues. Germline CDR1 DFQATT, CDR2 SNEGSKA (reference sequence). The CDR3 sequence is CSASRGETEAFF.

The chain combines TRBV27 with TRBJ2-2; there is no DNA to check the TCRdb D call of TRBD1. Germline V gives CDR1 MNHEY, CDR2 SMNVEV (reference sequence). There are 15 residues in the CDR3. The CDR3 region is CASSSRDGNTGELFF.

J is TRBJ2-7 and V is TRBV4-2; lacking DNA, the TRBD1 call made by TCRdb goes unchecked. The CDR3 has 14 residues. CDR1 is LGHNA and CDR2 is YNFKEQ in the germline V gene. CDR3: CASSAGTGGYEQYF.

V is TRBV7-9 and J is TRBJ2-7. The CDR3 loop spans 12 amino acids. CDR1 and CDR2 (germline): SEHNR, FQNEAQ (reference sequence). The CDR3 is CASSFAGNEQYF.

V is TRBV4-2 and J is TRBJ1-1; TCRdb picks TRBD1, but there is no DNA to check that call. There are 15 residues in the CDR3. Germline V gene sequence: CDR1 LGHNA, CDR2 YNFKEQ. The CDR3 region is CASSPKGTLDSEAFF.

V is TRBV28 and J is TRBJ1-2. This CDR3 has 11 residues. Germline V gene lookup returns CDR1 MDHEN and CDR2 SYDVKM. CDR3 protein: CASAEGEGYTF.

V usage is TRBV20-1 and J usage is TRBJ2-3; as DNA is missing, the TRBD2 call by TCRdb cannot be tested. The CDR3 length is 13 residues. Germline V lookup: CDR1 DFQATT, CDR2 SNEGSKA (reference sequence). The CDR3 protein is CSAVSGSTDTQYF.

This chain joins TRBV5-6 and TRBJ2-7; TCRdb calls TRBD1, which cannot be checked without DNA. CDR1 is SGHDT, CDR2 YYEEEE, per germline. The CDR3 loop spans 15 amino acids. The CDR3 loop is CASSLQGDPSYEQYF.

The chain combines TRBV5-1 with TRBJ1-3; TCRdb calls TRBD1, which cannot be checked without DNA. Germline loops: CDR1 SGHRS, CDR2 YFSETQ. This CDR3 contains 16 residues. CDR3 region: CASSPDRRSSGNTIYF.

This chain joins TRBV27 and TRBJ2-5. The CDR3 totals 13 residues. The germline V gene encodes CDR1 MNHEY and CDR2 SMNVEV (reference sequence). The CDR3 spells CASSLSQRNTQYF.

This rearrangement joins TRBV4-3 to TRBJ2-5; lacking DNA, the TRBD1 call made by TCRdb goes unchecked. Germline lookup yields CDR1 LGHNA and CDR2 YSLEER. This CDR3 contains 15 residues. CDR3: CASSQDGTGQETQYF.

The chain has TRBV12-3 or TRBV12-4 and TRBJ2-3; the D gene TCRdb calls, TRBD1, cannot be checked with no DNA. This CDR3 contains 12 residues. The CDR3 protein is CASLRGSDTQYF.

The gene calls are TRBV18 and TRBJ2-7; TCRdb selects TRBD1, and the lack of DNA leaves this call unchecked. The CDR3 has 15 residues. Looked up from germline, CDR1 is KGHSH and CDR2 is LQKENI. CDR3 residues: CASSPFSTGFYEQYF.